This record looks at one T cell receptor (beta chain) sequence and its context. The antigen remains unidentified. Amplification used 60 Vbeta primers and 13 Jbeta primers. The protocol was immunoSEQ multiplex PCR, while the TCRdb copy is restricted to in-frame clones and leaves out a portion. The sample shows 80,000 to 130,000 clones, roughly three quarters of them seen only once. The sample belongs to a study of cytomegalovirus exposure and HLA in healthy donors. Notes on the study in general: Earlier analysis found most TCR beta V segments productive about 90% or about 30% of the time. Analyses of presence and absence presupposed an approximately uniform sequencing depth across donors.

The CDR3 loop spans 15 amino acids. Trimming took 7 bases from V and 7 from J; bases not matched to a gene: 16. Per the germline V gene, CDR1 is SEHNR and CDR2 is FQNEAQ (reference sequence). This sequence joins TRBV7-9 and TRBJ2-7; 7 nucleotides align to TRBD1. Sample: PBMCs. The TCR originated in a woman in her forties or fifties in good health and CMV-seropositive. The CDR3 region has the DNA TGTGCCAGCAATGACAGGGAAACCCTCTCGGGTGAGCAGTACTTC. Its protein product is CASNDRETLSGEQYF.